The 23 T cell receptor beta chains below all came from one sample that was sequenced in a study of T cells after yellow fever vaccination. TCRdb called the 5' RACE reads again in MiXCR, with one record for every CDR3 protein. The sample has about 580,000 distinct CDR3 sequences; around 16% are singletons. The sequencing here drew on PBMCs, taken about 5 days after the first yellow fever vaccination. These receptors all come from a man aged 18-30 years who received the YFV17D yellow fever vaccine.

The chain recombines TRBV7-3 with TRBJ2-1; D not certain. Per the germline V gene, CDR1 is SGHTA and CDR2 is FQGTGA. Trimming stripped 6 bases from V and 4 bases from J, with 16 bases between. This CDR3 spans 15 amino acids. The CDR3 DNA sequence: TGTGCCAGCAGTGCCGGGTTCCACCCGTACAATGAGCAGTTCTTC. Protein product: CASSAGFHPYNEQFF.

The chain is built from TRBV29-1 and TRBJ2-4; D is undetermined. Trimming stripped 0 bases from V and 9 bases from J, with 9 bases between. From germline, CDR1 is SQVTM and CDR2 ANQGSEA. This CDR3 spans 12 amino acids. The CDR3 nucleotides are TGCAGCGTTGAAGAAGGGAATGGCATTCAGTACTTC. Its protein product is CSVEEGNGIQYF.

The chain carries TRBV7-3 and TRBJ2-3; TRBD1 matches 8 bases. This CDR3 spans 15 amino acids. From germline, CDR1 is SGHTA and CDR2 FQGTGA. J was trimmed by 5 bases and V by 3 bases; bases with no gene match: 7. CDR3 sequence (DNA): TGTGCCAGCAGCTTCCAGGGGGCAATGGGAGATACGCAGTATTTT. This gives the protein CASSFQGAMGDTQYF.

This clonotype came up many times. In DNA form, the CDR3 reads TGCGCCAGCAGCTTGAATAGCGGGGCAGCCAAAAACATTCAGTACTTC. It encodes CASSLNSGAAKNIQYF. This chain connects TRBV5-1 to TRBJ2-4; 8 bases are a match to TRBD2. Germline trimming cut 1 base from V and 0 bases from J; bases unmatched to any gene: 3. This CDR3 spans 16 amino acids. Germline V gives CDR1 SGHRS, CDR2 YFSETQ.

The sample holds a few counts of this clonotype. This chain connects TRBV4-3 to TRBJ1-2, with 7 bases matching TRBD1. Germline CDR1 is LGHNA and CDR2 is YSLEER. Germline trimming cut 0 bases from V and 6 bases from J; bases unmatched to any gene: 10. The CDR3 runs 16 residues. The CDR3 DNA reads as TGCGCCAGCAGCCAAGACGCCCTCATACAGGGGCATGGCTACACCTTC. Its translation is CASSQDALIQGHGYTF.

This clonotype turned up a few times. The V and J genes are TRBV19 and TRBJ2-7; 10 nucleotides agree with TRBD1. Germline V gives CDR1 LNHDA, CDR2 SQIVND (reference sequence). The CDR3 is 13 residues long. Trimming cost V 6 bases and J 3 bases; bases outside gene matches: 2. This CDR3 reads CASSWDRGYEQYF. The CDR3 DNA reads TGTGCCAGTAGCTGGGACAGGGGCTACGAGCAGTACTTC.

This clonotype was found many times. The V gene is TRBV7-2, the J gene TRBJ2-7; unclear D gene. Trimming shortened V by 5 bases and J by 3 bases, and 8 bases separated the two germline ends. Looked up from germline, CDR1 is SGHTA and CDR2 is FQGNSA. The CDR3 has 12 amino acids. The CDR3 sequence: CASSISGYEQYF. The CDR3 DNA reads TGTGCCAGCAGCATCTCGGGCTACGAGCAGTACTTC.

This clonotype was seen a few times. The J gene is TRBJ2-7, the V gene TRBV10-3; D gene uncertain. This CDR3 contains 11 residues. V lost 7 bases and J lost 3, with 7 bases in between. The germline V gene encodes CDR1 ENHRY and CDR2 SYGVKD. The CDR3 nucleotides read TGTGCCATCATCACAGACTACGAGCAGTACGTC. As protein: CAIITDYEQYV.

V usage is TRBV25-1 and J usage is TRBJ2-1, with 9 bases that match TRBD1. Germline-derived CDR1 and CDR2 are MGHDK and SYGVNS. Unmatched junction bases numbered 6, after V lost 9 bases and J lost 6 bases. The CDR3 runs 13 residues. CDR3 sequence: CASKQGAINEQFF. CDR3 DNA sequence: TGTGCCAGTAAACAGGGGGCGATCAATGAGCAGTTCTTC.

This clonotype turned up a few times. The gene calls are TRBV15 and TRBJ1-2; no clear D. This CDR3 has 17 residues. V dropped 0 bases and J dropped 3 bases, with 17 bases sitting between them. Germline CDR1 reads LNHNV; CDR2 reads YYDKDF (reference sequence). The CDR3: CATSRDIGPAGHYGYTF. CDR3 bases: TGTGCCACCAGCAGAGATATTGGACCCGCAGGACACTATGGCTACACCTTC.

The chain recombines TRBV7-3 with TRBJ2-1, with 7 bases matching TRBD2. Germline V gene lookup returns CDR1 SGHTA and CDR2 FQGTGA. The CDR3 extends over 15 amino acids. V lost 1 base, J lost 3 bases, and 3 bases stayed unmatched. In nucleotides, the CDR3 is TGTGCCAGCAGCTTAAATTCGGGGGGCTACAATGAGCAGTTCTTC. Translation: CASSLNSGGYNEQFF.

This clonotype was observed a few times. The V and J genes are TRBV2 and TRBJ2-5, with a possible D match to TRBD2 (6 bases). The germline V gene encodes CDR1 SNHLY and CDR2 FYNNEI. This CDR3 contains 13 residues. V dropped 3 bases and J dropped 3 bases, with 8 bases sitting between them. CDR3 amino acids: CASSEWGEETQYF. CDR3 nucleotide sequence: TGTGCCAGCAGTGAGTGGGGGGAAGAGACCCAGTACTTC.

This clonotype has just a few counts. The chain employs TRBV7-9 and TRBJ2-7; D is perhaps TRBD1 (5 bases). Trimming took 1 base from V and 5 from J, leaving 9 bases between them. The CDR3 is made up of 13 amino acids. Germline V gives CDR1 SEHNR, CDR2 FQNEAQ (reference sequence). CDR3 region: CASSLGGADEQYV. The CDR3 DNA reads as TGTGCCAGCAGCTTAGGGGGCGCGGACGAGCAGTACGTC.

The gene calls are TRBV10-3 and TRBJ1-1, with a weak D call TRBD1 (5 bases). This CDR3 contains 15 residues. Per the germline V gene, CDR1 is ENHRY and CDR2 is SYGVKD. The V gene lost 2 bases and the J gene lost 0 bases, with 10 bases spanning the gap. The CDR3: CAISEGAAMNTEAFF. CDR3 nucleotides: TGTGCCATCAGTGAGGGGGCGGCTATGAACACTGAAGCTTTCTTT.

This clonotype has more than one count but fewer than ten. The rearrangement joins TRBV5-4 to TRBJ2-3, with D perhaps TRBD1 or TRBD2 (6 bases each). The length of the CDR3 is 16 residues. Trimming shortened V by 3 bases and J by 4 bases, and 18 bases separated the two germline ends. Germline lookup yields CDR1 SGHNT and CDR2 YYREEE (reference sequence). CDR3 amino acids: CASSSGGSRGPDTQYF. CDR3 DNA sequence: TGTGCCAGCAGCTCCGGGGGCAGCCGGGGCCCAGATACGCAGTATTTT.

This clonotype has a handful of counts. In DNA form, the CDR3 reads TGCAGTGCTAGACCTGGGACAGTCAACTATGGCTACACCTTC. Amino acid sequence: CSARPGTVNYGYTF. The chain recombines TRBV20-1 with TRBJ1-2, with 7 bases aligning to TRBD1. With 2 bases clipped from V and 2 bases from J, the junction kept 5 bases outside the gene matches. Germline loops: CDR1 DFQATT, CDR2 SNEGSKA (reference sequence). CDR3 length: 14 amino acids.

This chain uses TRBV24-1 with TRBJ2-2; D call uncertain. Germline CDR1 is KGHDR and CDR2 is SFDVKD. Trimming removed 4 bases at V and 3 bases at J, with 2 bases between. This CDR3 has 12 amino acids. CDR3 DNA: TGTGCCACCAGTGACTACACCGGGGAGCTGTTTTTT. Encoded protein: CATSDYTGELFF.

J is TRBJ2-7 and V is TRBV12-3 or TRBV12-4; 8 nucleotides align to TRBD1. Germline trimming cut 2 bases from V and 3 bases from J; bases unmatched to any gene: 15. This CDR3 spans 18 amino acids. The CDR3 DNA sequence: TGTGCCAGCAGTTTACGGTTGCCGGGGACAGGAACGTTCTACGAGCAGTACGTC. Residues: CASSLRLPGTGTFYEQYV.

The gene calls are TRBV5-1 and TRBJ2-5; TRBD2 matches at 8 bases. Germline CDR1 reads SGHRS; CDR2 reads YFSETQ. V gave up 0 bases and J gave up 2 bases; unmatched junction bases: 6. The CDR3 runs 16 residues. CDR3 amino acids: CASSLASRGEQETQYF. The CDR3 DNA sequence: TGCGCCAGCAGCTTGGCCTCGCGGGGGGAACAAGAGACCCAGTACTTC.

This clonotype was observed a handful of times. The V gene is TRBV28, the J gene TRBJ2-5; TRBD1 aligns across 9 bases. CDR1 MDHEN and CDR2 SYDVKM come from the germline V gene. The CDR3 length is 15 residues. V gave up 2 bases and J gave up 4 bases; unmatched junction bases: 5. CDR3 sequence: CASSLIHRGLETQYF. The CDR3 bases are TGTGCCAGCAGTTTAATCCACAGGGGGCTAGAGACCCAGTACTTC.

J is TRBJ1-3 and V is TRBV20-1; 8 bases align to TRBD1. CDR3 size: 13 residues. V trimming: 1 base; J trimming: 8 bases; junction bases outside the gene matches: 4. In germline, CDR1 is DFQATT, CDR2 SNEGSKA (reference sequence). The chain's CDR3 is CSARAQGAHTIYF. CDR3 in DNA: TGCAGTGCTAGAGCCCAGGGGGCCCACACCATATATTTT.

This chain links TRBV5-1 with TRBJ2-1; no definite D call. The V end was cut by 3 bases, the J end by 7 bases, with 11 bases between. CDR1 is SGHRS, CDR2 YFSETQ, per germline. The length of the CDR3 is 13 residues. The CDR3 nucleotides read TGCGCCAGCAGCTCGGCAGCGTTAAATGAGCAGTTCTTC. As protein: CASSSAALNEQFF.

This chain connects TRBV25-1 to TRBJ1-5; 12 nucleotides line up with TRBD1. Germline V gives CDR1 MGHDK, CDR2 SYGVNS. The CDR3 covers 15 residues. CDR3 loop: CFQGDRGLVSQPQHF. The DNA for the CDR3 is TGTTTCCAGGGGGACAGGGGGCTTGTAAGTCAGCCCCAGCATTTT.